This TCR beta chain was sequenced during a study of T cells in Graves' hyperthyroidism and ophthalmopathy. Whole-study context: Prior to any treatment, at the point of initial diagnosis, peripheral blood was collected.

This clonotype has ten or more counts. Its target is unknown. The CDR3 has 14 amino acids. Trimming took 1 base from V and 2 from J; bases not matched to a gene: 0. Germline CDR1 reads GTSNPN; CDR2 reads SVGIG (reference sequence). Stable disease denoted Graves' hyperthyroidism without ophthalmopathy progression within 18 months. PBMCs were derived from around 10 ml fresh peripheral blood. Study outcomes and limitations: By a 13 V-J model, ophthalmopathy was set apart from stable hyperthyroidism.

Using RNA transcripts as the source, TCR beta CDR3 regions were amplified. An initial round of RT-PCR targeting the TCR CDR3 relied on the HTBI primer set. TCRdb reprocessed the multiplex PCR reads via MiXCR and lists one record per CDR3 protein. The sample shows around 210,000 distinct CDR3 sequences, roughly 17% of them seen only once. The chain has TRBV30 and TRBJ2-1; 9 bases line up with TRBD1. The sequence was collected from a woman between 50 and 59 years old with Graves' hyperthyroidism. The sample consisted of blood. In nucleotides, the CDR3 is TGTGCCTGGAGTGGGACAGGGGCCTACAATGAGCAGTTCTTC. As protein: CAWSGTGAYNEQFF.